These 14 T cell receptor beta chains came from one sample sequenced in a study of blood T cell repertoires in COVID-19. Assay used: immunoSEQ multiplex PCR; TCRdb lists only in-frame clones, some missing. The repertoire holds some 300,000 clones, with 90% as singletons. The specimen was PBMCs or T cells enriched from blood (not recorded which). The receptor source for this set is a woman between 18 and 29 years old with acute COVID-19.

The chain has TRBV5-1 and TRBJ1-3, with D unresolved. This CDR3 spans 14 amino acids. V gave up 2 bases and J gave up 0 bases, with 6 bases separating them. Germline assignment: CDR1 SGHRS and CDR2 YFSETQ. The DNA of the CDR3 is TGCGCCAGCAGCTTTCGGGACTCTGGAAACACCATATATTTT. It translates to CASSFRDSGNTIYF.

J is TRBJ1-1 and V is TRBV10-2; D gene unclear. Germline assignment: CDR1 WSHSY and CDR2 SAAADI. This CDR3 is 14 amino acids long. The V gene lost 1 base and the J gene lost 1 base, with 7 bases spanning the gap. The CDR3 region is CASSEWQENTEAFF. DNA of the CDR3: TGCGCCAGCAGTGAGTGGCAAGAGAACACTGAAGCTTTCTTT.

This chain uses TRBV2 with TRBJ1-1; maybe TRBD1 (5 bases). Germline-derived CDR1 and CDR2 are SNHLY and FYNNEI. This CDR3 is built from 16 residues. The V and J ends lost 5 bases and 0 bases respectively, with 16 bases between them. The CDR3 is CASSLGEAVLNTEAFF. The CDR3 bases are TGTGCCAGCAGTTTAGGGGAGGCGGTGCTGAACACTGAAGCTTTCTTT.

V is TRBV30 and J is TRBJ2-7, with D unresolved. There are 13 residues in the CDR3. V was shortened by 2 bases and J by 3 bases, with 11 bases between the two germline ends. Germline CDR1 reads GTSNPN; CDR2 reads SVGIG (reference sequence). CDR3: CAWSLPLGYEQYF. In DNA form, the CDR3 reads TGTGCCTGGAGTCTCCCCCTAGGCTACGAGCAGTACTTC.

CDR3 in amino acids: CAIAAGVTYEQYF. For the CDR3, the DNA is TGTGCCATCGCGGCAGGGGTTACCTACGAGCAGTACTTC. The chain employs TRBV10-3 and TRBJ2-7, with TRBD1 as a possible D gene (6 bases). Between the trimmed V and J ends, which lost 8 bases and 2 bases, there was a span of 13 bases. Germline V gene lookup returns CDR1 ENHRY and CDR2 SYGVKD. The CDR3 extends over 13 amino acids.

This chain joins TRBV11-2 and TRBJ1-1, with TRBD1 identical over 7 bases. This CDR3 has 16 residues. V shed 2 bases and J 2 bases; nucleotides not matched to a gene: 8. Looked up from germline, CDR1 is SGHAT and CDR2 is FQNNGV. The CDR3: CASSLLTGAANTEAFF. DNA for the CDR3: TGTGCCAGCAGCTTACTCACAGGGGCGGCCAACACTGAAGCTTTCTTT.

The CDR3 spells CASRPGAAHTEAFF. CDR3 in DNA: TGTGCCAGCAGACCTGGGGCGGCTCACACTGAAGCTTTCTTT. The chain links TRBV6-2 or TRBV6-3 to TRBJ1-1; D perhaps matches TRBD1 (5 bases). V was cut by 6 bases and J by 3 bases, with 14 bases left in between. From germline, CDR1 is MNHEY and CDR2 SVGEGT. This CDR3 is 14 amino acids long.

V gene TRBV7-2 combines with J gene TRBJ2-3, with TRBD2 matching 8 bases. Trimming cost V 3 bases and J 2 bases; bases outside gene matches: 7. The length of the CDR3 is 16 residues. Germline values: CDR1 SGHTA, CDR2 FQGNSA. The CDR3 sequence: CASSFAAGANTDTQYF. The CDR3 region has the DNA TGTGCCAGCAGCTTCGCAGCGGGAGCAAACACAGATACGCAGTATTTT.

The J gene is TRBJ2-3, the V gene TRBV19; the D gene is possibly TRBD1 (5 bases). There are 15 residues in the CDR3. The V end was cut by 3 bases, the J end by 5 bases, with 15 bases between. CDR1 is LNHDA and CDR2 is SQIVND in the germline V gene (reference sequence). The CDR3 coding sequence is TGTGCCAGTAGTATTAAACCCAGGGTAAAAGATACGCAGTATTTT. Translated, it gives CASSIKPRVKDTQYF.

The rearrangement uses TRBV9 and TRBJ1-2; a weak D match, TRBD1 (6 bases). The V and J ends lost 4 bases and 4 bases respectively, with 17 bases between them. Germline values: CDR1 SGDLS, CDR2 YYNGEE. The CDR3 covers 15 residues. Here the CDR3 reads CASSTQVGGSYGYTF. The CDR3 nucleotides are TGTGCCAGCAGCACCCAGGTAGGGGGATCCTATGGCTACACCTTC.

The rearrangement uses TRBV9 and TRBJ2-7, with 8 nucleotides matching TRBD2. From germline, CDR1 is SGDLS and CDR2 YYNGEE. The CDR3 consists of 14 residues. The J segment lost 9 bases and the V segment lost 3 bases, leaving 11 bases of the junction unmatched. CDR3 coding DNA: TGTGCCAGCAGCGCAAGCGGGAGTTCCCGGGGGCAGTACTTC. This gives the protein CASSASGSSRGQYF. The complete variable domain, with remaining parts taken from reference TRBV9 and TRBJ2-7, reads DSGVTQTPKHLITATGQRVTLRCSPRSGDLSVYWYQQSLDQGLQFLIQYYNGEERAKGNILERFSAQQFPDLHSELNLSSLELGDSALYFCASSASGSSRGQYFGPGTRLTVT.

The chain uses TRBV5-1 and TRBJ1-1, with 8 positions matching TRBD1. CDR3 length: 15 residues. After removal of 4 bases from V and 5 bases from J, the junction contained 10 bases not matched to a gene. Germline-derived CDR1 and CDR2 are SGHRS and YFSETQ. CDR3 in DNA: TGCGCCAGCAGCCTACCGGGACAGGCGGGGACTGAAGCTTTCTTT. It codes for CASSLPGQAGTEAFF.

V is TRBV4-1 and J is TRBJ1-2; 7 bases align to TRBD1. The CDR3 length is 15 residues. Trimming removed 0 bases from V and 0 bases from J; junction bases left unmatched: 1. Looked up from germline, CDR1 is MGHRA and CDR2 is YSYEKL. DNA of the CDR3: TGCGCCAGCAGCCAAGAAGGGACAGCTAACTATGGCTACACCTTC. Its protein product is CASSQEGTANYGYTF.

The chain uses TRBV5-4 and TRBJ2-4; TRBD1 agrees at 11 bases. CDR1 and CDR2 from the germline V gene are SGHNT and YYREEE (reference sequence). The junction had 5 bases not matched to a gene; V was cut back by 4 bases and J by 5 bases. This CDR3 has 15 residues. CDR3 sequence: CASSMGDRGENIQYF. DNA for the CDR3: TGTGCCAGCAGCATGGGGGACAGGGGGGAAAACATTCAGTACTTC. Based on the CDR3 plus reference TRBV5-4 and TRBJ2-4, the full variable domain is ETGVTQSPTHLIKTRGQQVTLRCSSQSGHNTVSWYQQALGQGPQFIFQYYREEENGRGNFPPRFSGLQFPNYSSELNVNALELDDSALYLCASSMGDRGENIQYFGAGTRLSVL.